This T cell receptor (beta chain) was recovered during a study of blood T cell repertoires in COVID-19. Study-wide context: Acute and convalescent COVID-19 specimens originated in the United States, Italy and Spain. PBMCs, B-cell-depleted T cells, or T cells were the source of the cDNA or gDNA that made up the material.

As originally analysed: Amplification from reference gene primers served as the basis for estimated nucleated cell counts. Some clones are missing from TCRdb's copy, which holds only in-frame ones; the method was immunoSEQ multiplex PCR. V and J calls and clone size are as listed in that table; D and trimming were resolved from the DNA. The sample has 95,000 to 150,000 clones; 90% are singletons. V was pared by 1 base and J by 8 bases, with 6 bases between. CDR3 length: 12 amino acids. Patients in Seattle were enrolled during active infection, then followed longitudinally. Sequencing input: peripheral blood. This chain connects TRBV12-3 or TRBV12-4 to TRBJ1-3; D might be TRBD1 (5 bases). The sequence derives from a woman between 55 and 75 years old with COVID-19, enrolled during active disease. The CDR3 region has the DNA TGTGCCAGCAGTTTAGAGGGGTACACCATATATTTT. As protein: CASSLEGYTIYF.